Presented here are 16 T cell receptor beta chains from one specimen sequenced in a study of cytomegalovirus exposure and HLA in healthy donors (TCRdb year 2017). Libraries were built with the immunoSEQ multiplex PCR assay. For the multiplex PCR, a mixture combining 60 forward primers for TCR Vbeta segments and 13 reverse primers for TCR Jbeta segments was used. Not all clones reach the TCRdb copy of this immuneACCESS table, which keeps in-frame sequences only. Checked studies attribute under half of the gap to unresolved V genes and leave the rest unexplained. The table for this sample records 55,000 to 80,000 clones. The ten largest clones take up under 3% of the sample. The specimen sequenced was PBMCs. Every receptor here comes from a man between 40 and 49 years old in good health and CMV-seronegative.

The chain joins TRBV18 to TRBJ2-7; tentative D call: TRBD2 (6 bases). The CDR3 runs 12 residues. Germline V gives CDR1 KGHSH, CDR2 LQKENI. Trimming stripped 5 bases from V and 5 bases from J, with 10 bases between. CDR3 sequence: CASSSGGNEQYF. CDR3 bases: TGTGCCAGCTCAAGTGGAGGGAACGAGCAGTACTTC.

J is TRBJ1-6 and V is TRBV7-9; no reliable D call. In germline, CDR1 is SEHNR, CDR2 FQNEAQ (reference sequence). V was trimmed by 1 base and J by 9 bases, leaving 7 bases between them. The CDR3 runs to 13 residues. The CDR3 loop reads CASSLESFSPLHF. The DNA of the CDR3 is TGTGCCAGCAGCTTAGAATCTTTTTCACCCCTCCACTTT.

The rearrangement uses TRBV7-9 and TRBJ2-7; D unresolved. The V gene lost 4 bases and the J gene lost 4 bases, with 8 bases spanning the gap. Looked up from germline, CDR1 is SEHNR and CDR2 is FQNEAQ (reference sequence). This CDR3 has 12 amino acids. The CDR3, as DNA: TGTGCCAGCAGCTCCCAGGTTTACGAGCAGTACTTC. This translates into CASSSQVYEQYF.

The CDR3 loop is CASSPVRGANQPQHF. Written as DNA, the CDR3 is TGCGCCAGCAGCCCCGTTCGGGGGGCCAATCAGCCCCAGCATTTT. The rearrangement links TRBV4-1 to TRBJ1-5, with D possibly being TRBD1 (6 bases). Trimming pared 4 bases from V and 3 bases from J, leaving 13 bases between. The length of the CDR3 is 15 residues. CDR1 MGHRA and CDR2 YSYEKL come from the germline V gene.

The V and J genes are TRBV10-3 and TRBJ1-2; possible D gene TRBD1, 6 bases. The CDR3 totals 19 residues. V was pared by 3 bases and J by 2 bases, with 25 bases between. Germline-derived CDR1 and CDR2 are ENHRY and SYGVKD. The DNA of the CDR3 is TGTGCCATCAGTGACCGGATCATGCAGGGGATGGGGGAGAACTATGGCTACACCTTC. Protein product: CAISDRIMQGMGENYGYTF.

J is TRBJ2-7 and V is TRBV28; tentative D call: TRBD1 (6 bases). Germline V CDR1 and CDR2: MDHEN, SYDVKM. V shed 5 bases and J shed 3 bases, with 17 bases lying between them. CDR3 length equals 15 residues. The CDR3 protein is CASSLGQLQYYEQYF. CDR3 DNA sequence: TGTGCCAGCAGTCTTGGACAGCTGCAGTACTACGAGCAGTACTTC.

In DNA form, the CDR3 reads TGTGCCAGCGAGGCTGGGACAGGGAAAAAGACCCAGTACTTC. Its translation: CASEAGTGKKTQYF. V is TRBV2 and J is TRBJ2-5; the match to TRBD1 covers 9 bases. From germline, CDR1 is SNHLY and CDR2 FYNNEI. The CDR3 consists of 14 residues. The trim removed 8 bases at V and 6 bases at J, leaving 10 bases unmatched.

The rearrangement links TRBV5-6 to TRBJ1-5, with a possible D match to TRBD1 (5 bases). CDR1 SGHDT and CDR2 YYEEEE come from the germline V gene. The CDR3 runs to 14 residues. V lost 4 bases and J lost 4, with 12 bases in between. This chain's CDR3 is CASSPAGFNQPQHF. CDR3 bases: TGTGCCAGCAGCCCGGCAGGGTTTAATCAGCCCCAGCATTTT.

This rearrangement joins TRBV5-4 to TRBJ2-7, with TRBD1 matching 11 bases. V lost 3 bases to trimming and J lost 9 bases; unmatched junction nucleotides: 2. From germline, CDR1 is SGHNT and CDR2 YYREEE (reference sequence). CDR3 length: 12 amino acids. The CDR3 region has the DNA TGTGCCAGCAGCTGGACAGGGGGCGTGCAGTACTTC. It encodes CASSWTGGVQYF.

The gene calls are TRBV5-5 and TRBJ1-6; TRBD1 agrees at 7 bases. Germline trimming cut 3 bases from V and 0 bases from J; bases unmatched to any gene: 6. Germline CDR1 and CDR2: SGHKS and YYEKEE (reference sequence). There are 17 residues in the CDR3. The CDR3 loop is CASSSAGGPSYNSPLHF. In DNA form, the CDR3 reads TGTGCCAGCAGCTCGGCAGGGGGTCCCTCCTATAATTCACCCCTCCACTTT. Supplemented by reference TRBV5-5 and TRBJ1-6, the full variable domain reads DAGVTQSPTHLIKTRGQQVTLRCSPISGHKSVSWYQQVLGQGPQFIFQYYEKEERGRGNFPDRFSARQFPNYSSELNVNALLLGDSALYLCASSSAGGPSYNSPLHFGNGTRLTVT.

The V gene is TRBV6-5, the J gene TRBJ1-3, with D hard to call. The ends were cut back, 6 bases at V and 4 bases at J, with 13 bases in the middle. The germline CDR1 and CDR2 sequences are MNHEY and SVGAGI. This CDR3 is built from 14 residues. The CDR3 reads CASRRGGMGNTIYF. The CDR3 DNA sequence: TGTGCCAGCAGACGAGGTGGTATGGGAAACACCATATATTTT.

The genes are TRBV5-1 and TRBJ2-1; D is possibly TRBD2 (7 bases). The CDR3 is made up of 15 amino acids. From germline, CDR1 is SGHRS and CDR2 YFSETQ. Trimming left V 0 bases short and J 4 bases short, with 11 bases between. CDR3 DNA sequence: TGCGCCAGCAGCTTGGAGGGGGGGCAGTACAATGAGCAGTTCTTC. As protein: CASSLEGGQYNEQFF.

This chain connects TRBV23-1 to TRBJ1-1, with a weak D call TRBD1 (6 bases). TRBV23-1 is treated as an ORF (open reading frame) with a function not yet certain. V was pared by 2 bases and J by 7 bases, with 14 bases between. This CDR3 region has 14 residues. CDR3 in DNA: TGCGCCAGCAGTCAACGCGGGGGGCTCGGTGAAGCTTTCTTT. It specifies CASSQRGGLGEAFF.

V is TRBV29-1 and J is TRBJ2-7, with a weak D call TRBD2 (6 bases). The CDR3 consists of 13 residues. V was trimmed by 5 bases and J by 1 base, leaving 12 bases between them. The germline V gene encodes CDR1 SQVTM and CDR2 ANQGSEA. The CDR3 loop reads CSVKSGSSYEQYF. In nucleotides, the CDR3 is TGCAGCGTTAAGAGCGGGTCTTCCTACGAGCAGTACTTC.

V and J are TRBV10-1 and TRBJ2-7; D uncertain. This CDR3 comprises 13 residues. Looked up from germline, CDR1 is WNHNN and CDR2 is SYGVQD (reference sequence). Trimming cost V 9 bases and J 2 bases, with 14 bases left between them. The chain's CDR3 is CASPLNSPYEQYF. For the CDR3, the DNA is TGCGCCAGTCCCCTAAACAGCCCCTACGAGCAGTACTTC.

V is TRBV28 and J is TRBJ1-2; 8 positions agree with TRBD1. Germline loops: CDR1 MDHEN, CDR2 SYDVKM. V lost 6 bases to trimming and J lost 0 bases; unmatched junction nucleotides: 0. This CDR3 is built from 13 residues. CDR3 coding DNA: TGTGCCAGCAGACAGGGGGCTAACTATGGCTACACCTTC. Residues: CASRQGANYGYTF.